A selection of T cell receptor beta chains follows, all from one sample in a study of post-analysis software for immune sequencing data. One entry per CDR3 protein results from TCRdb running MiXCR on the PCR reads. The table shows approximately 690,000 distinct CDR3 sequences, with approximately 59% occurring only once. The sample comprised blood. These receptors came from a girl aged 2 to 10 with multiple sclerosis. Both conserved end residues are part of each CDR3.

TRBV9,15,TRBJ1-1,CASSVGPGLGTEAFF
TRBV5-8,11,TRBJ2-7,CASNLSDEQYF
TRBV5-5,18,TRBJ1-4,CASSRDRGLAVTDEKLFF
TRBV24-1,15,TRBJ2-1,CATSEGKKGYNEQFF
TRBV7-6,13,TRBJ1-1,CASSIRLGTEAFF
TRBV9,12,TRBJ1-6,CASNRGNSPLHF
TRBV6-5,14,NA,CASSYEVGGETQYF
TRBV4-2,14,TRBJ2-3,CASSLKGGGGTQYF
TRBV12-3/TRBV12-4,16,TRBJ1-1,CASSFPTGRVSTEAFF
TRBV18,12,TRBJ1-1,CASSDSYTEAFF
TRBV4-1,15,NA,CASSQGSGSIYEQYF
TRBV20-1,16,TRBJ2-1,CSADTTLAGLYNEQFF
TRBV4-2,16,TRBJ2-3,CASSQDRGGETDTQYF
TRBV4-2,16,TRBJ2-3,CASSQEAGGATDTQYF
TRBV3-1,13,TRBJ1-2,CASSQGSGGGYTF
TRBV10-3,15,TRBJ2-3,CAISETGGAGDTQYF
TRBV2,14,NA,CASSPGETYYEQYF
TRBV30,11,TRBJ1-2,CAWRQGEGYTF
TRBV7-3,14,TRBJ2-1,CASSPRDGPGEQFF
TRBV6-2/TRBV6-3,15,TRBJ2-7,CASSHGWTLSYEQYF
TRBV14,17,TRBJ2-1,CASSPPTGTSGSNEQFF
TRBV30,13,TRBJ1-1,CAWSVDVNTEAFF
TRBV2,12,TRBJ2-1,CASGGASYEQFF
TRBV5-1,20,TRBJ2-1,CASSSYLKLTGTGSYDEQFF
TRBV9,15,TRBJ1-2,CASSVDGHLADGYTF
TRBV6-5,14,TRBJ2-5,CASSRQGAQETQYF
TRBV30,11,TRBJ1-1,CACIMEYEAFF
TRBV3-1,15,TRBJ1-2,CASSRGQGEDYGYTF
TRBV10-3,15,TRBJ2-6,CAIRGDTPGANVLTF
TRBV6-5,15,TRBJ1-2,CASSYPGQGFRGYTF
TRBV5-6,16,TRBJ2-1,CASSFPLGGSYNEQFF
TRBV5-6,14,TRBJ2-1,CASSRGAVWDEQFF
TRBV10-3,14,TRBJ2-1,CAISLGQGINEQFF
TRBV29-1,13,TRBJ2-7,CSVTFTGVYGQYF
TRBV3-1,14,TRBJ2-5,CASSQGGVQETQYF
TRBV12-3/TRBV12-4,16,TRBJ2-3,CASSLLRTPRTDTQYF
TRBV11-2,12,TRBJ2-3,CASNNREDTQYF
TRBV5-1,13,TRBJ2-5,CASSRGGAETQYF
TRBV7-6,17,TRBJ2-3,CASSLGTSGIPTDTQYF
TRBV10-3,14,TRBJ2-7,CAISRTGEGYEQYF
TRBV20-1,11,TRBJ1-2,CSAQTDRPDTF
TRBV6-1,15,TRBJ2-7,CASSPLTLRSYEQYF
TRBV5-1,14,TRBJ1-2,CASGLLYGDYGYTF
TRBV3-1,15,TRBJ2-5,CASSQERTRGETQYF
TRBV29-1,14,TRBJ2-1,CSERLAGTYNEQFF
TRBV7-8,11,TRBJ2-4,CASSPRGIQYF
TRBV6-6,13,TRBJ2-5,CASSYFSGLEKYF
TRBV10-3,17,TRBJ2-3,CAISELVLRGPTDTQYF
TRBV5-5,14,TRBJ2-7,CASTPGTGVNEQYF
TRBV29-1,16,TRBJ1-1,CSVEVGRTDTNTEAFF
TRBV12-3/TRBV12-4,12,TRBJ2-7,CASSLNLYEQYF
TRBV2,13,TRBJ2-5,CASSGNPWETQYF
TRBV6-5,16,TRBJ2-1,CASSPTTGATYNEQFF
TRBV10-2,14,TRBJ2-5,CASRSGRGQETQYF